Each of the 6 T cell receptor beta chains below was sequenced from the same sample in a study of blood T cell repertoires in COVID-19 (dated by TCRdb to 2020 to 2022). The library was built by means of the immunoSEQ multiplex PCR assay. TCRdb took over this immuneACCESS table, retaining in-frame rearrangements with V and J assigned. Such tables are incomplete; in checked studies, under half of the missing clones stem from an unresolved V gene, and the remainder is unexplained. For this sample the table gives over 130,000 clones, of which about 87% were detected only once. The top ten clones comprise approximately 2.5% of the sample. The sample was peripheral blood. The origin of the receptors is a human donor with COVID-19, enrolled during active disease. The donor label of this sample is uncertain.

The V call is TRBV5-1, the J call TRBJ2-5; perhaps TRBD2 as D (6 bases). The germline V gene has CDR1 SGHRS and CDR2 YFSETQ. Trimming pared 7 bases from V and 4 bases from J, leaving 17 bases between. The CDR3 runs 14 residues. The CDR3 nucleotides are TGCGCCAGCGCGGTAAGACTAGACTCAGAGACCCAGTACTTC. Translating gives CASAVRLDSETQYF.

The rearrangement joins TRBV21-1 to TRBJ2-1; TRBD1, the D gene given by the table, was not confirmed from the DNA. TRBV21-1 is shown as a pseudogene. The CDR3 loop spans 16 amino acids. CDR3 in DNA: TGTGCCAGCAGCAAAGGACAGGGGGCCTCCTACAATGAGCAGTTCTTC. Its protein is CASSKGQGASYNEQFF.

The genes are TRBV19 and TRBJ2-7; D not certain. The CDR3 runs to 13 residues. The germline gives CDR1 LNHDA, CDR2 SQIVND (reference sequence). V lost 6 bases, J lost 0 bases, and 9 bases lay in between. In nucleotides, the CDR3 is TGTGCCAGTAGCCACCCTAGCTCCTACGAGCAGTACTTC. Translation gives CASSHPSSYEQYF.

The rearrangement links TRBV6-5 to TRBJ1-1; TRBD1 matches at 8 bases. This CDR3 spans 13 amino acids. Unmatched junction bases numbered 7, after V lost 6 bases and J lost 7 bases. CDR1 and CDR2 from the germline V gene are MNHEY and SVGAGI. The CDR3, as DNA: TGTGCCAGCAGCACAGGGGGGGCCGGTGAAGCTTTCTTT. Protein product: CASSTGGAGEAFF.

This sequence joins TRBV10-2 and TRBJ2-3, with D possibly being TRBD1 (6 bases). Germline V gene sequence: CDR1 WSHSY, CDR2 SAAADI. The CDR3 is made up of 14 amino acids. The V gene lost 6 bases and the J gene lost 0 bases, with 10 bases spanning the gap. This CDR3 reads CASRRDRSTDTQYF. CDR3 DNA sequence: TGCGCCAGCAGAAGAGACAGGAGCACAGATACGCAGTATTTT.

This chain links TRBV7-9 with TRBJ2-7; possibly TRBD2 for D (6 bases). CDR3 length: 12 amino acids. Germline-derived CDR1 and CDR2 are SEHNR and FQNEAQ (reference sequence). V lost 4 bases, J lost 6 bases, and 10 bases lay in between. The DNA for the CDR3 is TGTGCCAGCAGCTGGGACTTGGGCGAGCAGTACTTC. It encodes CASSWDLGEQYF.